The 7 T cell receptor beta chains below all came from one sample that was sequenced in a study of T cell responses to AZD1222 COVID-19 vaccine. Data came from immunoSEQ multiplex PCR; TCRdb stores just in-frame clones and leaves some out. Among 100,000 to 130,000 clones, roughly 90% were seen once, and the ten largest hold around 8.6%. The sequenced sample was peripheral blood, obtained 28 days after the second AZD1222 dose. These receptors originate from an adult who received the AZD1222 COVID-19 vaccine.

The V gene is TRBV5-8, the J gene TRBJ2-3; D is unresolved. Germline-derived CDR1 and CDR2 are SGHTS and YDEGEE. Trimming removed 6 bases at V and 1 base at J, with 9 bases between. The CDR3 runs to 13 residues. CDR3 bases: TGTGCCAGCATACCCAGCGGCACAGATACGCAGTATTTT. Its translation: CASIPSGTDTQYF.

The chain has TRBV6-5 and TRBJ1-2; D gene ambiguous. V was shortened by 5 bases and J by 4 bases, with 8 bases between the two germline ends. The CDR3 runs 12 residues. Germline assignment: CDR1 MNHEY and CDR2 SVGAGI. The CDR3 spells CASSQWSYGYTF. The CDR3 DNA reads TGTGCCAGCAGTCAGTGGTCCTATGGCTACACCTTC.

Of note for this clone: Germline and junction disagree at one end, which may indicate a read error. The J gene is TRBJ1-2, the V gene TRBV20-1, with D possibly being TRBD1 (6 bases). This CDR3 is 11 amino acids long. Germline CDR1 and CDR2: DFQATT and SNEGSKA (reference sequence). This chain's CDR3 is CSASNGGPYAF. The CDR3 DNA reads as TGCAGTGCTAGTAACGGGGGGCCGTACGCCTTC.

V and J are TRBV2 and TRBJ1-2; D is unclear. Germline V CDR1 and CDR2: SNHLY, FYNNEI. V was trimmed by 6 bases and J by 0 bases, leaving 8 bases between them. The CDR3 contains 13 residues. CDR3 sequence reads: CASRGSSNYGYTF. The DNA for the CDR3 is TGTGCCAGCAGAGGGAGTTCTAACTATGGCTACACCTTC.

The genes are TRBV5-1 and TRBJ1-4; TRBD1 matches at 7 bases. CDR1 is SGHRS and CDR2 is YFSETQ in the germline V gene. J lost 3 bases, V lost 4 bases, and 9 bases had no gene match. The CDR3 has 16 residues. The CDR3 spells CASSRGRGTANEKLFF. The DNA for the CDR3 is TGCGCCAGCAGCCGTGGACGGGGGACAGCTAATGAAAAACTGTTTTTT.

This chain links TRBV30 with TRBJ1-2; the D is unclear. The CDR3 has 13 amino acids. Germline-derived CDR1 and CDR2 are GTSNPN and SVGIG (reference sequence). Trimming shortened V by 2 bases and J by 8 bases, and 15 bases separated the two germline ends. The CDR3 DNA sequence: TGTGCCTGGAGTAGTACTCACAGTGGAGGCTACACCTTC. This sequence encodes CAWSSTHSGGYTF.

The chain's CDR3 is CASSQDFSPTGHPYYEQYF. The CDR3 DNA follows: TGTGCCAGCAGCCAAGATTTTTCCCCAACGGGACACCCCTACTACGAGCAGTACTTC. V and J are TRBV4-2 and TRBJ2-7, with a tentative D call TRBD1 (6 bases). Germline CDR1 is LGHNA and CDR2 is YNFKEQ. Deletions cut 0 bases from V and 3 bases from J, with 24 bases between. This CDR3 is built from 19 residues.